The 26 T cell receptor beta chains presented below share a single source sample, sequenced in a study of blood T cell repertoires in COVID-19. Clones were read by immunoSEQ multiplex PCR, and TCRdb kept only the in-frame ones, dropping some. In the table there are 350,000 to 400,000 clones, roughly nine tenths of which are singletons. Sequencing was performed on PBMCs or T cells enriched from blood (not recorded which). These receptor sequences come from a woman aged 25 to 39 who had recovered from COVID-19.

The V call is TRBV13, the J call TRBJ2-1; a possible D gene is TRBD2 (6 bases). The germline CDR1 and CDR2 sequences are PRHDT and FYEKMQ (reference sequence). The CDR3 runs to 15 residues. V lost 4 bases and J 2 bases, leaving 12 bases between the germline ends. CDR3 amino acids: CASSSEGEAYNEQFF. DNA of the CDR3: TGTGCCAGCAGCTCTGAAGGGGAGGCCTACAATGAGCAGTTCTTC. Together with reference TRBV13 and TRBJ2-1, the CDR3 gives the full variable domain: AAGVIQSPRHLIKEKRETATLKCYPIPRHDTVYWYQQGPGQDPQFLISFYEKMQSDKGSIPDRFSAQQFSDYHSELNMSSLELGDSALYFCASSSEGEAYNEQFFGPGTRLTVL.

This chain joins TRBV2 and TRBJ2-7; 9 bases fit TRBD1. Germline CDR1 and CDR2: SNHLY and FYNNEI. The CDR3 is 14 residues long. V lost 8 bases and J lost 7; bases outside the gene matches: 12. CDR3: CASGLSRQGGEQYF. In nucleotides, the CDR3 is TGTGCCAGCGGTCTAAGTCGACAGGGGGGAGAGCAGTACTTC. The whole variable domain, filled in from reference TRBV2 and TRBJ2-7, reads EPEVTQTPSHQVTQMGQEVILRCVPISNHLYFYWYRQILGQKVEFLVSFYNNEISEKSEIFDDQFSVERPDGSNFTLKIRSTKLEDSAMYFCASGLSRQGGEQYFGPGTRLTVT.

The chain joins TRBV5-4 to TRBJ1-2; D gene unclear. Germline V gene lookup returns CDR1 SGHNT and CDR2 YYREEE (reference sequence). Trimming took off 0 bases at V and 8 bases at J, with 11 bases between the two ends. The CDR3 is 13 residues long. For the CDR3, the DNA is TGTGCCAGCAGCTTGGCCGCACAGTCCGGCTACACCTTC. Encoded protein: CASSLAAQSGYTF.

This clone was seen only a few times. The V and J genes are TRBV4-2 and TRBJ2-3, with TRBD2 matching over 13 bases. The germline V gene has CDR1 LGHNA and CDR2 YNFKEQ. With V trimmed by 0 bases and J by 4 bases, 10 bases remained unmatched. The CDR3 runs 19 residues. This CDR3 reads CASSQDWGTSGIVADTQYF. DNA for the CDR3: TGTGCCAGCAGCCAAGATTGGGGGACTAGCGGGATAGTTGCAGATACGCAGTATTTT.

CDR3 loop: CSVLQGSVRWAFF. The CDR3 DNA sequence: TGCAGCGTGTTGCAGGGCTCCGTCCGTTGGGCTTTCTTT. The chain employs TRBV29-1 and TRBJ1-1; a weak D match, TRBD1 (5 bases). The CDR3 runs to 13 residues. The ends were cut back, 6 bases at V and 11 bases at J, with 22 bases in the middle. Germline V gene data show CDR1 as SQVTM and CDR2 as ANQGSEA.

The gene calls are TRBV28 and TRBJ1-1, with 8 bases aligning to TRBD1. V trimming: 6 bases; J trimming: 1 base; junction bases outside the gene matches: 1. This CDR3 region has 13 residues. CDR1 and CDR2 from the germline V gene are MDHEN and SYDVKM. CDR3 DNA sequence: TGTGCCAGCAGAACAGGGGGGAACACTGAAGCTTTCTTT. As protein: CASRTGGNTEAFF.

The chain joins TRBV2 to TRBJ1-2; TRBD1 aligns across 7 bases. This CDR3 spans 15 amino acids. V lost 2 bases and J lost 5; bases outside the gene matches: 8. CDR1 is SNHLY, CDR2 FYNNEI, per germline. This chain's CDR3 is CASSEPLGQAYGYTF. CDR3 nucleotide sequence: TGTGCCAGCAGTGAACCTCTAGGACAGGCGTATGGCTACACCTTC.

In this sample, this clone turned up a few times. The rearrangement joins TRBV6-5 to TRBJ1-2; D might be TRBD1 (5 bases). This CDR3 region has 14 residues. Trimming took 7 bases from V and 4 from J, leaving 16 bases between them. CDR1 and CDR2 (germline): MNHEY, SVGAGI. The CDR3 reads CASTIGASSYGYTF. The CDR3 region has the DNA TGTGCCAGCACCATAGGGGCCTCTAGCTATGGCTACACCTTC.

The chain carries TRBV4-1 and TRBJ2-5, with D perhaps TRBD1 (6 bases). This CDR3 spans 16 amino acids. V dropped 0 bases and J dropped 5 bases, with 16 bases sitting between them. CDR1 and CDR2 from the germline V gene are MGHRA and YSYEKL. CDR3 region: CASSQDTGMGAETQYF. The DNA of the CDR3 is TGCGCCAGCAGCCAAGATACGGGGATGGGGGCTGAGACCCAGTACTTC.

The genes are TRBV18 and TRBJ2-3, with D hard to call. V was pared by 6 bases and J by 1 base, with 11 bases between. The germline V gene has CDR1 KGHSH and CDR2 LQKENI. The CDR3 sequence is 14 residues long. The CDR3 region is CASSPIQRTDTQYF. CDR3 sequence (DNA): TGTGCCAGCTCCCCGATACAGCGCACAGATACGCAGTATTTT.

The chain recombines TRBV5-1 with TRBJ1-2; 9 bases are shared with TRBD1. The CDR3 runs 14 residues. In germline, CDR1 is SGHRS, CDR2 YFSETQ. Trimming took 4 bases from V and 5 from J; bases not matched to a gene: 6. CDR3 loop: CASSAIQGAYGYTF. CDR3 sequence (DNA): TGCGCCAGCAGCGCAATACAGGGGGCGTATGGCTACACCTTC.

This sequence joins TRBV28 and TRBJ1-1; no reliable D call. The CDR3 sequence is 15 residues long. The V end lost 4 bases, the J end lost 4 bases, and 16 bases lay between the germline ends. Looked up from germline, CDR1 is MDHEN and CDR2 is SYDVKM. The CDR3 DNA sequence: TGTGCCAGCAGTTCCCTTCAGAGGGTAGGCACTGAAGCTTTCTTT. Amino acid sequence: CASSSLQRVGTEAFF. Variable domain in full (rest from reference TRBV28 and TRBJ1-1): DVKVTQSSRYLVKRTGEKVFLECVQDMDHENMFWYRQDPGLGLRLIYFSYDVKMKEKGDIPEGYSVSREKKERFSLILESASTNQTSMYLCASSSLQRVGTEAFFGQGTRLTVV.

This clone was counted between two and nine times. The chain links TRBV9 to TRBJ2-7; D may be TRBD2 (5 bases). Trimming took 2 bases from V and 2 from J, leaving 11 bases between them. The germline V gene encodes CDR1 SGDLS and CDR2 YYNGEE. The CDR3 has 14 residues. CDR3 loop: CASSVSSSPYEQYF. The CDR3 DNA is TGTGCCAGCAGCGTGTCTAGCTCACCCTACGAGCAGTACTTC. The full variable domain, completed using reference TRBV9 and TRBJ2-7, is DSGVTQTPKHLITATGQRVTLRCSPRSGDLSVYWYQQSLDQGLQFLIQYYNGEERAKGNILERFSAQQFPDLHSELNLSSLELGDSALYFCASSVSSSPYEQYFGPGTRLTVT.

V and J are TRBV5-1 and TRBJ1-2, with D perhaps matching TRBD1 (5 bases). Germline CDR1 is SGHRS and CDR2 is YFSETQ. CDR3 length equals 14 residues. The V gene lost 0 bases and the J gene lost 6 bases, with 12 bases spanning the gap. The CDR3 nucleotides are TGCGCCAGCAGCTTGGTAGGGGAATTAGATGGCTACACCTTC. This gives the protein CASSLVGELDGYTF. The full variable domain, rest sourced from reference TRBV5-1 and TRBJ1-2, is KAGVTQTPRYLIKTRGQQVTLSCSPISGHRSVSWYQQTPGQGLQFLFEYFSETQRNKGNFPGRFSGRQFSNSRSEMNVSTLELGDSALYLCASSLVGELDGYTFGSGTRLTVV.

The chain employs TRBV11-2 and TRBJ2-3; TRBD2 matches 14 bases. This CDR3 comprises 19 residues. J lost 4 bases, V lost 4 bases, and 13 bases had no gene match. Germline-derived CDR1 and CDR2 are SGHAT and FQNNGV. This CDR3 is CASSSASGTSGRGADTQYF. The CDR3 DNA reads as TGTGCCAGCAGCTCCGCATCGGGGACTAGCGGGAGAGGAGCAGATACGCAGTATTTT.

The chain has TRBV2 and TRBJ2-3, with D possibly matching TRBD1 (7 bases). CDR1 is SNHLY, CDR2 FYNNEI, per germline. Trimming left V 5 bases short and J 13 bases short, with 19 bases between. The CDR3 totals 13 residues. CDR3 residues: CASSPRPGGKEYF. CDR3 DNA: TGTGCCAGCAGTCCCCGACCAGGGGGGAAGGAGTATTTT.

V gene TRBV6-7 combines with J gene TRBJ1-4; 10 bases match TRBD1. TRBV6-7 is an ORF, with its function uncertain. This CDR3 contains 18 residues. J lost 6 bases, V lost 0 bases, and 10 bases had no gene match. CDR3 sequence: CASSYSDRGTGVDEKLFF. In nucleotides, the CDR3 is TGTGCCAGCAGTTACTCGGACCGAGGGACAGGGGTGGATGAAAAACTGTTTTTT.

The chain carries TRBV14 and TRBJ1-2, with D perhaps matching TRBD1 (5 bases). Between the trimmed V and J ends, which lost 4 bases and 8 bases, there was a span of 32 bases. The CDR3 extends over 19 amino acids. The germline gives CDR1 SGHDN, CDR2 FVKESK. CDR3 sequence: CASSPGRQGLRRVEGGYTF. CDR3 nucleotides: TGTGCCAGCAGCCCCGGCCGCCAGGGCCTTCGGAGGGTCGAGGGGGGCTACACCTTC.

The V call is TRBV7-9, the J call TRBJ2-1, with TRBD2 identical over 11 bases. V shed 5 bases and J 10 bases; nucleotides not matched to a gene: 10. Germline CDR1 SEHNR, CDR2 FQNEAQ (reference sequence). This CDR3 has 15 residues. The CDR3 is CASSALAGVKREQFF. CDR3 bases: TGTGCCAGCAGCGCACTAGCGGGAGTGAAGAGGGAGCAGTTCTTC.

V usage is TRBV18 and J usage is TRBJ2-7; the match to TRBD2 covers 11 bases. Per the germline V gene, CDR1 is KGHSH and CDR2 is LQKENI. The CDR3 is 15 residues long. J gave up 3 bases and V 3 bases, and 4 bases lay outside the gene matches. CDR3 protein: CASSPTSGANYEQYF. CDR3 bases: TGTGCCAGCTCACCGACTAGCGGGGCGAACTACGAGCAGTACTTC.

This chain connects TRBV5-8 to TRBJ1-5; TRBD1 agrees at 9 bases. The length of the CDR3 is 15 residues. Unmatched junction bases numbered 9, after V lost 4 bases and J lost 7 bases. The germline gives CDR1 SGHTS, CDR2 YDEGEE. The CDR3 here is CASSLGTGMGQPQHF. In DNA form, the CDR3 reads TGTGCCAGCAGCCTCGGGACAGGGATGGGGCAGCCCCAGCATTTT.

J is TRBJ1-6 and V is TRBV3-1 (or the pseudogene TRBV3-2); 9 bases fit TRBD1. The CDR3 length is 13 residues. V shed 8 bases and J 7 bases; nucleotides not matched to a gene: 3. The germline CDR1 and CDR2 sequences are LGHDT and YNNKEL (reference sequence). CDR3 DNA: TGTGCCAGCGGGGACAGGGAGAATTCACCCCTCCACTTT. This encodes CASGDRENSPLHF.

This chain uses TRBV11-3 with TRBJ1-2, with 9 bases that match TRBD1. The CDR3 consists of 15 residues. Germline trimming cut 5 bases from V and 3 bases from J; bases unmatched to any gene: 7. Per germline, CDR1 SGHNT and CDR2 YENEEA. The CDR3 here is CASSPWDRVDYGYTF. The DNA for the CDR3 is TGTGCCAGCAGCCCATGGGACAGGGTGGACTATGGCTACACCTTC.

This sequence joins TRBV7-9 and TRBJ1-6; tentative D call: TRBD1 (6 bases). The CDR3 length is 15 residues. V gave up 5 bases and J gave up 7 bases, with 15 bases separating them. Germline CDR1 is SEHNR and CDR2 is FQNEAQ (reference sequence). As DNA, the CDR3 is TGTGCCAGCAGCCCAGCAGGGGTCGGGAATTCACCCCTCCACTTT. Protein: CASSPAGVGNSPLHF.

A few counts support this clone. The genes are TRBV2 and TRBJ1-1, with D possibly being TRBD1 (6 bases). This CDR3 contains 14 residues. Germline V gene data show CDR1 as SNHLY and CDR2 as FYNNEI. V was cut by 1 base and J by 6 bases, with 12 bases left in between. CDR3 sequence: CASSEVQGSAEAFF. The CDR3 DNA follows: TGTGCCAGCAGTGAAGTCCAGGGGAGCGCTGAAGCTTTCTTT. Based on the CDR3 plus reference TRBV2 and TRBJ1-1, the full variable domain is EPEVTQTPSHQVTQMGQEVILRCVPISNHLYFYWYRQILGQKVEFLVSFYNNEISEKSEIFDDQFSVERPDGSNFTLKIRSTKLEDSAMYFCASSEVQGSAEAFFGQGTRLTVV.

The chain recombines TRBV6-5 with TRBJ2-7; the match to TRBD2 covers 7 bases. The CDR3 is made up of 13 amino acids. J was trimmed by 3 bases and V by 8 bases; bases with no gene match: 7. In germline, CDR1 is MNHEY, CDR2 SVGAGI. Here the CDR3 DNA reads TGTGCCAGCTGCGGACTAGTTGACTACGAGCAGTACTTC. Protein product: CASCGLVDYEQYF.